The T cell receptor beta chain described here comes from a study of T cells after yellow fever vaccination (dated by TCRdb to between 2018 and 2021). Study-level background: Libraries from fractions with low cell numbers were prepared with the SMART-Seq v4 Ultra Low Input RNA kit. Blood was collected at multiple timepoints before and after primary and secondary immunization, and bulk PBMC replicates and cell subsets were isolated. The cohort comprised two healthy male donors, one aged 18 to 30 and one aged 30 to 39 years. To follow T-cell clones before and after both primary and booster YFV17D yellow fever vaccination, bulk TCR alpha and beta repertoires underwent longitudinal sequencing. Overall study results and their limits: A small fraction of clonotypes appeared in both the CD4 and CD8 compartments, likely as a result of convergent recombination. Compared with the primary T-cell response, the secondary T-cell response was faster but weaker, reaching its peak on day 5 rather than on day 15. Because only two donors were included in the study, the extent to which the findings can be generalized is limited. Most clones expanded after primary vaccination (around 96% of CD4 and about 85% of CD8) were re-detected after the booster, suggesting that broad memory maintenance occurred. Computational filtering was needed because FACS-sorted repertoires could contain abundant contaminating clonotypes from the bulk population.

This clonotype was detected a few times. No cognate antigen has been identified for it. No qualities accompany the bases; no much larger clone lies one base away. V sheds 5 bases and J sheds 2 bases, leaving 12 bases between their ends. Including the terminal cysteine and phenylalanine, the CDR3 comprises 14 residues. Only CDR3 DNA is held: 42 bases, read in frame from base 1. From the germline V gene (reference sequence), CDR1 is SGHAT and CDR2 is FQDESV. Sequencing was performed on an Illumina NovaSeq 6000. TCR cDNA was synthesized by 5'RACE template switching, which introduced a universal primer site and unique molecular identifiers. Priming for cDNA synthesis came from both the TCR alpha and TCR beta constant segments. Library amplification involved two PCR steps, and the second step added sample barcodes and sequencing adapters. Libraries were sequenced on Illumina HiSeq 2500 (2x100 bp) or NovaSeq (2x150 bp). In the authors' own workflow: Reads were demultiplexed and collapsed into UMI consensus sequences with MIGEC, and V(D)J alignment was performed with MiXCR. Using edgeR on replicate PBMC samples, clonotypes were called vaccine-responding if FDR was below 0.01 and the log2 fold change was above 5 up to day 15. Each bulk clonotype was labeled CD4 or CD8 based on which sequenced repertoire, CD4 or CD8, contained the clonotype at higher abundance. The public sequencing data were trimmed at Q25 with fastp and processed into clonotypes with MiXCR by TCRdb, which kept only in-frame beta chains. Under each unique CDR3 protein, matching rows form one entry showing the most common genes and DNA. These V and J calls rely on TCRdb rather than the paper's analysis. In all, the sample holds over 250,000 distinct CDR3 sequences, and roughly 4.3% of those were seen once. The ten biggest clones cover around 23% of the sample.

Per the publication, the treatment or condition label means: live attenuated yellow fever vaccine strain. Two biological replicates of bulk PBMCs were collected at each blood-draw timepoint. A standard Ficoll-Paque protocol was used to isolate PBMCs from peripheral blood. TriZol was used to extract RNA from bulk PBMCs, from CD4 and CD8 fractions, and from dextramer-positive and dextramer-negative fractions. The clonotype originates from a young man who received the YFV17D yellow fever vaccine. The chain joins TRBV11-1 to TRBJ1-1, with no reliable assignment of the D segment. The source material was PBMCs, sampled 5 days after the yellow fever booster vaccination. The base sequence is TGTGCCAGCAGCAAGTCCCTCGGTAACACTGAAGCTTTCTTT. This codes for CASSKSLGNTEAFF.